This TCR beta chain was identified during a study of PD-1 blockade in classical Hodgkin lymphoma. Regarding the study as a whole: A significant rise in TCR diversity was seen by C4D1 for CD4+ cells but not for CD8+ cells.

In every patient, relapse followed autologous stem cell transplantation, while exposure to brentuximab vedotin differed. Turning to this clone: Its antigen is not known.

CDR1 and CDR2 (germline): SGHNT, YYREEE (reference sequence). This CDR3 is built from 16 residues. The V and J ends lost 2 bases and 0 bases, in that order; junction bases with no gene match: 5. TCRdb's copy holds only in-frame clones and misses some; the assay was immunoSEQ multiplex PCR. The sample records over 10,000 clones, around nine tenths being singletons. Sequences were derived from peripheral blood mononuclear cells (PBMCs), sampled at baseline. The receptor was isolated from a human donor with classical Hodgkin lymphoma. V gene TRBV5-4 combines with J gene TRBJ2-4; 7 positions match TRBD1. This CDR3 is CASSFFRGLAKNIQYF. DNA for the CDR3: TGTGCCAGCAGCTTCTTCAGGGGGTTAGCCAAAAACATTCAGTACTTC.